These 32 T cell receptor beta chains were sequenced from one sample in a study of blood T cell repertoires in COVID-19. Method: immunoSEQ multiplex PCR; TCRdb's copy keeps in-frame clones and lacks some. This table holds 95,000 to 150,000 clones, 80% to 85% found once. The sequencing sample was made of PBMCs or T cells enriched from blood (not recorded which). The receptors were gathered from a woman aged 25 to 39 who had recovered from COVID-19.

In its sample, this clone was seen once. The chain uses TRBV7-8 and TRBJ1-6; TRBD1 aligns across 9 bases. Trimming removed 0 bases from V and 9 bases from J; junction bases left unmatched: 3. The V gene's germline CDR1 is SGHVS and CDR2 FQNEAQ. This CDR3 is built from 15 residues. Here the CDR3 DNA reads TGTGCCAGCAGCTTAGCGGAGACAGGGGGTTCACCCCTCCACTTT. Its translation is CASSLAETGGSPLHF.

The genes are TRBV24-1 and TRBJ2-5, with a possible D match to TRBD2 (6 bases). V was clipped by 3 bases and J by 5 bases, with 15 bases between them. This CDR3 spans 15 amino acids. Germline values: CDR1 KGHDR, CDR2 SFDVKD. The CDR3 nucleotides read TGTGCCACCAGTGATGCGGGGCGTAAGGAGGAGACCCAGTACTTC. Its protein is CATSDAGRKEETQYF.

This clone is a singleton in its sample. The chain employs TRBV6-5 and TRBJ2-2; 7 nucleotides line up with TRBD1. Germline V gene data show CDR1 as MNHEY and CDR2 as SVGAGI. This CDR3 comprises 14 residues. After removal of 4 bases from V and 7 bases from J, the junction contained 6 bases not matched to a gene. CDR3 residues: CASSFTGVGGELFF. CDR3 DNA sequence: TGTGCCAGCAGTTTTACAGGGGTGGGCGGGGAGCTGTTTTTT.

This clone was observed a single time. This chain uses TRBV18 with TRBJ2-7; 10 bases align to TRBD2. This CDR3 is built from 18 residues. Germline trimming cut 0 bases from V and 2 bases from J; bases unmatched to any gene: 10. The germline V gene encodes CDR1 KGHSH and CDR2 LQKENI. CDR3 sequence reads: CASSPPGLARRGAYEQYF. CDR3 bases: TGTGCCAGCTCACCACCGGGACTAGCGCGACGAGGGGCCTACGAGCAGTACTTC.

The CDR3 nucleotides are TGTGCCAGCAGCCAAACAGGGAACATTCAGTACTTC. Translated: CASSQTGNIQYF. V gene TRBV3-1 (or the pseudogene TRBV3-2) combines with J gene TRBJ2-4; D is possibly TRBD1 (6 bases). CDR1 and CDR2 (germline): LGHDT, YNNKEL (reference sequence). The CDR3 consists of 12 residues. V dropped 2 bases and J dropped 7 bases, with 6 bases sitting between them.

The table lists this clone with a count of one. CDR3 DNA: TGTGCCAGCTCCGGACAGGGTGGCTCCTACAATGAGCAGTTCTTC. Translating gives CASSGQGGSYNEQFF. This sequence joins TRBV18 and TRBJ2-1; TRBD1 matches at 8 bases. CDR1 and CDR2 from the germline V gene are KGHSH and LQKENI. Losses at the gene ends were 6 bases for V and 0 bases for J; bases not matched to a gene: 4. The CDR3 loop spans 15 amino acids.

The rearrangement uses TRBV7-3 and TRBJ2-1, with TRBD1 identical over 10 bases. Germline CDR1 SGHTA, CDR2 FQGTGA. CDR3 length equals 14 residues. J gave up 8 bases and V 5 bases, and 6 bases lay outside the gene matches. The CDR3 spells CASSPGTGAYEQFF. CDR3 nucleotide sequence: TGTGCCAGCAGCCCTGGGACAGGGGCGTATGAGCAGTTCTTC.

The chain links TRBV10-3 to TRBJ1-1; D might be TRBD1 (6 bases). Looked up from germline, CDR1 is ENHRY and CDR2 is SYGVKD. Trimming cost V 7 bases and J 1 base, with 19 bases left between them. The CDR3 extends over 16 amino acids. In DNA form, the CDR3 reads TGTGCCATCACCGAAAATGGGGGCTCGGGGAACACTGAAGCTTTCTTT. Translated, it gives CAITENGGSGNTEAFF.

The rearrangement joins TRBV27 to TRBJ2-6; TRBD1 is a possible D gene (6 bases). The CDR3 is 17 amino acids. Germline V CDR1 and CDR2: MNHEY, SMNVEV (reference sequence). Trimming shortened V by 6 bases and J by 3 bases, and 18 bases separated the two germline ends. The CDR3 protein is CASSSKADRSGANVLTF. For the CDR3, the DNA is TGTGCCAGCAGCTCAAAAGCAGACAGGAGTGGGGCCAACGTCCTGACTTTC.

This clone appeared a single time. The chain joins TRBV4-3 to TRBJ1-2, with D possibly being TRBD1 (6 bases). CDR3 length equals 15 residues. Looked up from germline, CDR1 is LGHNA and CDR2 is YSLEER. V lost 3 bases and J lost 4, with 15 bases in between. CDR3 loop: CASSQELQGTYGYTF. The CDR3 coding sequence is TGCGCCAGCAGCCAGGAGTTACAGGGTACCTATGGCTACACCTTC.

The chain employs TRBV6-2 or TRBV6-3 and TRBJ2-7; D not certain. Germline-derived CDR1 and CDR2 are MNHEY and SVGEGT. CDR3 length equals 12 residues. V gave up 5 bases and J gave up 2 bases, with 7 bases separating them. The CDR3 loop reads CASSRQAYEQYF. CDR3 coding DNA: TGTGCCAGCAGTAGACAAGCCTACGAGCAGTACTTC.

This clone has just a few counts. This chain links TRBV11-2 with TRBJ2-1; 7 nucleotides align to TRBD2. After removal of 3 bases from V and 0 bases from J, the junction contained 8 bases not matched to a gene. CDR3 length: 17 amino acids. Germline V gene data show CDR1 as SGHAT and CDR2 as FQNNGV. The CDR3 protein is CASSFSSGSSSYNEQFF. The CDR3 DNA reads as TGTGCCAGCAGCTTTTCTAGCGGATCAAGCTCCTACAATGAGCAGTTCTTC.

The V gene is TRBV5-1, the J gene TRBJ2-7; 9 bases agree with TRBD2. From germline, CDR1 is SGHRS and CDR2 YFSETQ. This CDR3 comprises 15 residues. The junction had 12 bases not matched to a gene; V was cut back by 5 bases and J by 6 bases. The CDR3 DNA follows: TGCGCCAGCAGACCCGGGTGGCGCGGGAGGGGCGAGCAGTACTTC. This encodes CASRPGWRGRGEQYF. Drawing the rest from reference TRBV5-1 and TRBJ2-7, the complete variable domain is KAGVTQTPRYLIKTRGQQVTLSCSPISGHRSVSWYQQTPGQGLQFLFEYFSETQRNKGNFPGRFSGRQFSNSRSEMNVSTLELGDSALYLCASRPGWRGRGEQYFGPGTRLTVT.

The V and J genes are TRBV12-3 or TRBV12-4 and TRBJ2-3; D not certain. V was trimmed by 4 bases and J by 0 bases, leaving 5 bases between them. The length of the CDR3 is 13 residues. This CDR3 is CASSSGSTDTQYF. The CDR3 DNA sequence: TGTGCCAGCAGTTCCGGGAGCACAGATACGCAGTATTTT.

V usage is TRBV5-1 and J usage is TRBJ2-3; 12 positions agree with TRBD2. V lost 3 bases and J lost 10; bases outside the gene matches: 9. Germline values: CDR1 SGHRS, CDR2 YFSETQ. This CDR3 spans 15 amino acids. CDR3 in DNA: TGCGCCAGCAGCTCACCTTCCGGACTAGCGGGACCGCAGTATTTT. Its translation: CASSSPSGLAGPQYF.

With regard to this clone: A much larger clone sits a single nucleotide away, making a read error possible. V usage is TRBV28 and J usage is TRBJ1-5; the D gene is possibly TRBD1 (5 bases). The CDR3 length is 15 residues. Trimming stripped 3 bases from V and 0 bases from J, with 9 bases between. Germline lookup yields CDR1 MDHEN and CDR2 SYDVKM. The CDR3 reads CASSLGGYSNQPQHF. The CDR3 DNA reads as TGTGCCAGCAGTTTGGGGGGTTATAGCAATCAGCCCCAGCATTTT.

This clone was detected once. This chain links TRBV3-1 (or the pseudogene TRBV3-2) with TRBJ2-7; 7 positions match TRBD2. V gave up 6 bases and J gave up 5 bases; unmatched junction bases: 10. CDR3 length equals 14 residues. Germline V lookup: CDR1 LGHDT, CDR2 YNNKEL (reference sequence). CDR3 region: CASSPRTSPHEQYF. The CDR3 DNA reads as TGTGCCAGCAGTCCAAGGACTAGTCCCCACGAGCAGTACTTC.

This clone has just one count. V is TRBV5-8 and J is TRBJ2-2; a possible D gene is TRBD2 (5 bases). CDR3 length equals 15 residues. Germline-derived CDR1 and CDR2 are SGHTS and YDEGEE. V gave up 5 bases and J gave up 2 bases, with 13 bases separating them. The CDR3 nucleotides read TGTGCCAGCAGTAATGCCGGGGTTAACACCGGGGAGCTGTTTTTT. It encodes CASSNAGVNTGELFF.

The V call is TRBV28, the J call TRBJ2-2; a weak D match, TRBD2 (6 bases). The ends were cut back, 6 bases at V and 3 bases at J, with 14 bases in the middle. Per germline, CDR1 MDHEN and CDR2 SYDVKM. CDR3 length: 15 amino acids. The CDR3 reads CASSSLSGDTGELFF. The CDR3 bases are TGTGCCAGCAGCTCCCTTTCGGGGGACACCGGGGAGCTGTTTTTT.

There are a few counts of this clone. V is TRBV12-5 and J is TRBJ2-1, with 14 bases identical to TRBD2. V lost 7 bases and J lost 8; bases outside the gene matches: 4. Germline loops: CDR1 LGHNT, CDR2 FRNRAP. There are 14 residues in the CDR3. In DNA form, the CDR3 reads TGTGCTAGTGCGGGACTAGCGGGAGCCCATGAGCAGTTCTTC. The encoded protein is CASAGLAGAHEQFF.

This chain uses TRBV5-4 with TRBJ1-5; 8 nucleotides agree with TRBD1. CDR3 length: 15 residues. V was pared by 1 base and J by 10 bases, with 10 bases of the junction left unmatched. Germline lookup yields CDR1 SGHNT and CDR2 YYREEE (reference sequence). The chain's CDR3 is CASSLQGASGVPQHF. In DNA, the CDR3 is TGTGCCAGCAGCTTGCAGGGGGCAAGCGGGGTTCCCCAGCATTTT. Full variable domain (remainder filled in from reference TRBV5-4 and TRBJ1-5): ETGVTQSPTHLIKTRGQQVTLRCSSQSGHNTVSWYQQALGQGPQFIFQYYREEENGRGNFPPRFSGLQFPNYSSELNVNALELDDSALYLCASSLQGASGVPQHFGDGTRLSIL.

CDR3 coding DNA: TGTGCCAGCAGCTTAGGTGCTAGCGGGAGGGCCGAAGATGAGCAGTTCTTC. This encodes CASSLGASGRAEDEQFF. V and J are TRBV7-6 and TRBJ2-1, with TRBD2 matching 12 bases. The V gene's germline CDR1 is SGHVS and CDR2 FNYEAQ. J lost 8 bases, V lost 1 base, and 9 bases had no gene match. The CDR3 runs to 17 residues. Based on the CDR3 plus reference TRBV7-6 and TRBJ2-1, the full variable domain is GAGVSQSPRYKVTKRGQDVALRCDPISGHVSLYWYRQALGQGPEFLTYFNYEAQQDKSGLPNDRFSAERPEGSISTLTIQRTEQRDSAMYRCASSLGASGRAEDEQFFGPGTRLTVL.

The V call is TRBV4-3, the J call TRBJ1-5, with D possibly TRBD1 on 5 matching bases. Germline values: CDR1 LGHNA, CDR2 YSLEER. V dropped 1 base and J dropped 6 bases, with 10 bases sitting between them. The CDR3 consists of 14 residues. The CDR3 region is CASSQVQGGQPQHF. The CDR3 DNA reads TGCGCCAGCAGCCAAGTTCAGGGAGGTCAGCCCCAGCATTTT.

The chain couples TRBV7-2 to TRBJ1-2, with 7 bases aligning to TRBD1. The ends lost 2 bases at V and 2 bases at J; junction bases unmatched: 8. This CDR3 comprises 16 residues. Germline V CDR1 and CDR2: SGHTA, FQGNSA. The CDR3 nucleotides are TGTGCCAGCAGCTTACCGAGACAGGGCCGGAACTATGGCTACACCTTC. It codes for CASSLPRQGRNYGYTF.

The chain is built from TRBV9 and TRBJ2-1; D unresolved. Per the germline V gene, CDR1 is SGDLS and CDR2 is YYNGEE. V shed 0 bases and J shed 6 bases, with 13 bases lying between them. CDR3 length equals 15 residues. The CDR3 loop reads CASSVGVPLINEQFF. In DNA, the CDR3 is TGTGCCAGCAGCGTAGGCGTACCACTAATCAATGAGCAGTTCTTC.

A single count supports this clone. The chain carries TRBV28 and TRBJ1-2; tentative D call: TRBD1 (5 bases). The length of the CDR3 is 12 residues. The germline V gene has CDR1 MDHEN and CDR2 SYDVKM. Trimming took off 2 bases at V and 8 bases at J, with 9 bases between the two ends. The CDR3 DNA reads TGTGCCAGCAGTTTAGTGGGGCGCGGCTACACCTTC. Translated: CASSLVGRGYTF.

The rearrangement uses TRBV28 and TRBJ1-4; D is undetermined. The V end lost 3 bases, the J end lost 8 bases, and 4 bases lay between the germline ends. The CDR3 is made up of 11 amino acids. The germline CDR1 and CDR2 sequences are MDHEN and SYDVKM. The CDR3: CASSLREKLFF. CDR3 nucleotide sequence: TGTGCCAGCAGTTTGAGGGAAAAACTGTTTTTT.

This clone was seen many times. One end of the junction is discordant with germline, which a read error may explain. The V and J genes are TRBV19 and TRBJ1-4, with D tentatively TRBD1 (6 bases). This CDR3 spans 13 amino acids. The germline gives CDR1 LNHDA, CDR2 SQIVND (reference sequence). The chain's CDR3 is CASSTGSKEKLFF. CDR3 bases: TGTGCCAGCAGTACAGGGTCGAAAGAAAAACTGTTTTTT.

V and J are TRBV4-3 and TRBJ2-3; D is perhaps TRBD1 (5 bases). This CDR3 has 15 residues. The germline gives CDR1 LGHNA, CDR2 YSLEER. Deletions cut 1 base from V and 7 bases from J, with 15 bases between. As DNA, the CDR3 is TGCGCCAGCAGCCAAGGGCCCCGACTGGGGCATACGCAGTATTTT. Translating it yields CASSQGPRLGHTQYF.

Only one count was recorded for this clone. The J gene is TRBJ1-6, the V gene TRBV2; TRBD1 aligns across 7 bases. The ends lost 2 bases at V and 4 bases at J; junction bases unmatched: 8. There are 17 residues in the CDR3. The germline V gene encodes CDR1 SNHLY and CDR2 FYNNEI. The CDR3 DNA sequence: TGTGCCAGCAGTGAATCGCCCGGGACAGTTTATAATTCACCCCTCCACTTT. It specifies CASSESPGTVYNSPLHF.

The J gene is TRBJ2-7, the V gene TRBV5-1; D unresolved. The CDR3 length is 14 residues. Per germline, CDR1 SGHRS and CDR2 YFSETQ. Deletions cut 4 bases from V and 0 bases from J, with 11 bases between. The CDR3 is CASSRQANSYEQYF. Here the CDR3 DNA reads TGCGCCAGCAGCAGGCAGGCAAACTCCTACGAGCAGTACTTC.

The CDR3 reads CATCGNQPQHF. CDR3 nucleotides: TGTGCCACGTGCGGCAATCAGCCCCAGCATTTT. The chain is built from TRBV24-1 and TRBJ1-5, with no clear D. CDR1 is KGHDR and CDR2 is SFDVKD in the germline V gene. V lost 10 bases and J lost 2, with 5 bases in between. The CDR3 loop spans 11 amino acids.